Described below is a single TCR beta chain sequence and its context. Its antigen remains unknown. The sample originates from a study of shared clonotypes between healthy human individuals. Study-wide background: CD4 naive and CD4 memory each took three plates per donor, while CD8 naive took two and CD8 memory one. Regarding the study as a whole: Between a handful of donors, naive CD4 clonotypes were shared at a level of about 5%. Some clonotypes were shared by all four sorted-subset donors, while others were not shared. The non-shared ones had lower generation probabilities than the shared ones.

Original processing methods: ImmunoSEQ output held junction-only sequences without quality scores, so filtering differed. TCRdb keeps only in-frame clones here, not all; method: immunoSEQ multiplex PCR. From that table come the V and J calls and clone size; the DNA was used to work out D and trimming. This sample has over a million clones, with roughly 95% found just once. V was pared by 5 bases and J by 2 bases, with 9 bases between. Germline V gene data show CDR1 as SQVTM and CDR2 as ANQGSEA. The CDR3 sequence is 12 residues long. The V gene is TRBV29-1, the J gene TRBJ2-5, with unresolved D. Sequencing was carried out using naive CD4+ T cells sorted from blood. This sample's subset: CD45RA+ positively selected. The sequence derives from a man aged 25-45 years in good health. The CDR3 reads CSVRSSQETQYF. The CDR3 DNA follows: TGCAGCGTTCGGAGTTCTCAAGAGACCCAGTACTTC.